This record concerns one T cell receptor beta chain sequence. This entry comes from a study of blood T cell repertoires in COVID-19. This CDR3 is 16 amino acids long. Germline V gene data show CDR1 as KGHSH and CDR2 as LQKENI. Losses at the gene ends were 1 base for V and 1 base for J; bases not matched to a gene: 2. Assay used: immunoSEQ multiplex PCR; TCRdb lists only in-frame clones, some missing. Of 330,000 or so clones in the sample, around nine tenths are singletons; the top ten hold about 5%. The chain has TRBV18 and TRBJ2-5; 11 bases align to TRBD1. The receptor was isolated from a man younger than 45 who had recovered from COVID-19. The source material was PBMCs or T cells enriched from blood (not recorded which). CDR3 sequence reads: CASSPLGTGGQETQYF. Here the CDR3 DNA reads TGTGCCAGCTCACCACTAGGGACAGGGGGCCAAGAGACCCAGTACTTC.